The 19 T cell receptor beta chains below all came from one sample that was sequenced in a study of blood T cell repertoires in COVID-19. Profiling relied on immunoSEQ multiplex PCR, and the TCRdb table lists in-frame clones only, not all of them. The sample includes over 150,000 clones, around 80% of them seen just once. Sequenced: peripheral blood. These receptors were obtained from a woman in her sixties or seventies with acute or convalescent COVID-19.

CDR3 coding DNA: TGTGCCAGCAGCTCCTACACGGAACGGGAGATTTACAATGAGCAGTTCTTC. Protein: CASSSYTEREIYNEQFF. The V and J genes are TRBV7-9 and TRBJ2-1, with a tentative D call TRBD2 (6 bases). The germline gives CDR1 SEHNR, CDR2 FQNEAQ (reference sequence). The CDR3 length is 17 residues. The V gene lost 4 bases and the J gene lost 4 bases, with 20 bases spanning the gap.

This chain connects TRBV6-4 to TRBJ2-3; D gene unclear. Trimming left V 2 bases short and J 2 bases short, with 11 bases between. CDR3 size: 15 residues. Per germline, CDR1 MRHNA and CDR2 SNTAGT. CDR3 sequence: CASSDMGNPTDTQYF. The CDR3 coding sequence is TGTGCCAGCAGTGACATGGGCAACCCCACAGATACGCAGTATTTT.

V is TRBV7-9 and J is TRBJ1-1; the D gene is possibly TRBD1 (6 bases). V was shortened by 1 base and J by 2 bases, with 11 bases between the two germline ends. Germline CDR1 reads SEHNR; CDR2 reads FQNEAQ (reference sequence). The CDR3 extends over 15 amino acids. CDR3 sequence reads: CASSLVPGVNTEAFF. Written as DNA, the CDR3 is TGTGCCAGCAGCTTAGTTCCAGGGGTTAACACTGAAGCTTTCTTT.

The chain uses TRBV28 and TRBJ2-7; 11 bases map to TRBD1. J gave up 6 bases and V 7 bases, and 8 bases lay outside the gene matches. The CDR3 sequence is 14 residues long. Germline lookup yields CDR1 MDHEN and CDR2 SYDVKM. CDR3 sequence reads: CASKQTGTGGEQYF. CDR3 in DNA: TGTGCCAGCAAACAAACCGGGACAGGGGGCGAGCAGTACTTC.

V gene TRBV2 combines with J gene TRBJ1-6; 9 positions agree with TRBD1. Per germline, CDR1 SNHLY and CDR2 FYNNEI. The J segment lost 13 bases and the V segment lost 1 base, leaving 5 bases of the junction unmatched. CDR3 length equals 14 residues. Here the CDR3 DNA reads TGTGCCAGCAGTGAAGTTGGACAGGGGAATCCCCTCCACTTT. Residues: CASSEVGQGNPLHF.

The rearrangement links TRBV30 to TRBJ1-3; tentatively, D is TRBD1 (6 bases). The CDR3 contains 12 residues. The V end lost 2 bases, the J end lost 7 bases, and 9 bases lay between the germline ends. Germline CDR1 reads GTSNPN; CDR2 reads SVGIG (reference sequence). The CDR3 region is CAWSLGANTIYF. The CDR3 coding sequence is TGTGCCTGGAGTTTGGGGGCGAACACCATATATTTT.

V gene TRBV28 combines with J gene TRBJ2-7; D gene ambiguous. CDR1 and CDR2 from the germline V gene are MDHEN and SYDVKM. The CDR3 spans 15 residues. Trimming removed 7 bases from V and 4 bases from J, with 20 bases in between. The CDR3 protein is CASTPLAGSYYEQYF. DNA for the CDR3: TGTGCCAGCACCCCCTTAGCCGGCTCCTATTACGAGCAGTACTTC. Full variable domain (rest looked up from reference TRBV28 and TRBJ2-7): DVKVTQSSRYLVKRTGEKVFLECVQDMDHENMFWYRQDPGLGLRLIYFSYDVKMKEKGDIPEGYSVSREKKERFSLILESASTNQTSMYLCASTPLAGSYYEQYFGPGTRLTVT.

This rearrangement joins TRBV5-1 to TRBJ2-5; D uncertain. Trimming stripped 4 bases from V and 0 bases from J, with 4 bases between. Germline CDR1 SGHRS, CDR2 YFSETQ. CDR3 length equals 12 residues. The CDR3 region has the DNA TGCGCCAGCAGCCCCAACCAAGAGACCCAGTACTTC. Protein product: CASSPNQETQYF.

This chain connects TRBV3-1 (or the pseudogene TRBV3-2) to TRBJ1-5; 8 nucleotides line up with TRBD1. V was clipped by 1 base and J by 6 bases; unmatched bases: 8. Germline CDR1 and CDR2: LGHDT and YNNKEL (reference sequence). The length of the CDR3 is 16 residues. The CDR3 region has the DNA TGTGCCAGCAGCCAAGCTGGACAGGGATGGACTCAGCCCCAGCATTTT. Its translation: CASSQAGQGWTQPQHF.

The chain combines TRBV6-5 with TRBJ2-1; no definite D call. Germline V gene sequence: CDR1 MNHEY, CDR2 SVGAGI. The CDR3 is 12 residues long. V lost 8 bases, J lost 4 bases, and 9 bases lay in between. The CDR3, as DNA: TGTGCCAGCGCCCAGGATTACAATGAGCAGTTCTTC. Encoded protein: CASAQDYNEQFF.

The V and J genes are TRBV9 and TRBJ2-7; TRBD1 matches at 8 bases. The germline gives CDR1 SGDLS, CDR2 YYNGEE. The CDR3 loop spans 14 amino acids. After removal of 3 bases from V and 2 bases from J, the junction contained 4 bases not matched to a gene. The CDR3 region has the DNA TGTGCCAGCAGCGCCATGACAGGGGCCTACGAGCAGTACTTC. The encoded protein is CASSAMTGAYEQYF.

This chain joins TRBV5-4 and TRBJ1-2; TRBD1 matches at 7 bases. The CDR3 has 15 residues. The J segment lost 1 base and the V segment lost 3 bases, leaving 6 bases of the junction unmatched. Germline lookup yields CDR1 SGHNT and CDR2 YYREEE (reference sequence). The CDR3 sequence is CASSSFTGVNYGYTF. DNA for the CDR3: TGTGCCAGCAGCTCCTTTACAGGGGTTAACTATGGCTACACCTTC.

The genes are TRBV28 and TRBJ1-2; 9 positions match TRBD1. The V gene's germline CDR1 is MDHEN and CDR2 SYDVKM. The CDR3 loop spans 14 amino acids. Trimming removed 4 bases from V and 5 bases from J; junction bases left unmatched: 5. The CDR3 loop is CASSSGTGNYGYTF. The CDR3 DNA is TGTGCCAGCAGTTCCGGGACAGGGAATTATGGCTACACCTTC.

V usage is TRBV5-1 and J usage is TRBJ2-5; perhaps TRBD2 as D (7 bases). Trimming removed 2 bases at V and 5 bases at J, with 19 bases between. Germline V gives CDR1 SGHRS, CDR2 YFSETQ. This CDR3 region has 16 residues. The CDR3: CASSLGIGGAEETQYF. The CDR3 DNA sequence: TGCGCCAGCAGCTTAGGGATTGGGGGGGCCGAGGAGACCCAGTACTTC.

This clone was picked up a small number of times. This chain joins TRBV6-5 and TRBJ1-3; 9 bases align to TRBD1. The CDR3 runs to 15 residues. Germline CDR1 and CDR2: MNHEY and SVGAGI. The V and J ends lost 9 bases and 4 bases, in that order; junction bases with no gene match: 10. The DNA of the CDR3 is TGTGCCAGTAGACCGACAGGGGGAGTCGGAAACACCATATATTTT. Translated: CASRPTGGVGNTIYF.

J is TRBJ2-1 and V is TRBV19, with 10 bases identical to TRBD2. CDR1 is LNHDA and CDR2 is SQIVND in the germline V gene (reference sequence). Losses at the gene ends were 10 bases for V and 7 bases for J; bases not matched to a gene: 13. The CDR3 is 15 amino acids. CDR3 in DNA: TGTGCCACCTCTACGCCAGCGGGGGGGCGGAATGAGCAGTTCTTC. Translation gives CATSTPAGGRNEQFF.

The CDR3 reads CAWGRGISSYNEQFF. The CDR3 DNA reads TGTGCCTGGGGTAGAGGCATCAGCTCCTACAATGAGCAGTTCTTC. The J gene is TRBJ2-1, the V gene TRBV30; D gene uncertain. The germline gives CDR1 GTSNPN, CDR2 SVGIG (reference sequence). The CDR3 contains 15 residues. The ends were cut back, 5 bases at V and 0 bases at J, with 14 bases in the middle.

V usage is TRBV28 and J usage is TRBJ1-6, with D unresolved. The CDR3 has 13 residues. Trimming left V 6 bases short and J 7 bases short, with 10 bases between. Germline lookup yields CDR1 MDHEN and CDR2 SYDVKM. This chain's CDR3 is CASRLPVNSPLHF. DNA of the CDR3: TGTGCCAGCAGATTACCCGTGAATTCACCCCTCCACTTT.

This CDR3 reads CASSPLFQDRLSNQPQHF. As DNA, the CDR3 is TGTGCCAGCAGCCCCCTGTTTCAGGACAGATTAAGCAATCAGCCCCAGCATTTT. The gene calls are TRBV7-9 and TRBJ1-5; possible D gene TRBD1, 6 bases. The CDR3 consists of 18 residues. Germline V gene lookup returns CDR1 SEHNR and CDR2 FQNEAQ (reference sequence). Trimming removed 5 bases from V and 1 base from J, with 21 bases in between.